This T cell receptor beta chain came from a study of identical twins (dated by TCRdb to between 2015 and 2016). Regarding the complete study: To test whether fetal clonotypes persist, the study used deep sequencing on TCR alpha and beta repertoires from monozygotic twins, unrelated adults of various ages, and cord blood. To rule out contamination, replicate twin experiments were performed at different times with different library preparation protocols. Overall study results and their limits: In beta out-of-frame sequences, excess twin sharing was weaker, because having fewer shared sequences lowered the signal-to-noise ratio. Invariant T cells such as MAIT and iNKT could partly confound zero-insertion analyses, although diverse VJ usage argued against such confounding for most clonotypes. Fewer insertions were carried by abundant cord blood beta clonotypes; a weaker similar trend was observed in young adult naive repertoires, while no such trend was observed in memory repertoires. Conclusions relied on cross-sectional statistical analysis, since the same donors could not be followed over many years. Out-of-frame TCR alpha sharing in monozygotic twins was systematically underestimated by recombination models, whereas sharing between unrelated individuals was in agreement with the recombination models. Compared with coincidental sharing between unrelated individuals, out-of-frame TCR alpha sequences shared between twins showed an excess of sequences with low generation probability.

Regarding this clonotype: Its antigen has not been determined. No base quality values were provided; no much bigger clone lies one nucleotide off.

V loses 0 bases of germline sequence and J loses 2 bases, and the interval between the two ends is 14 bases. Measured from the cysteine to the phenylalanine, the CDR3 is 16 residues long. This entry keeps only the CDR3 DNA: 48 bases, framed from base 1. The germline V gene yields LGHNT for CDR1 and FRNRAP for CDR2. Every donor in the study was a healthy Caucasian. The twin cohort consisted of three pairs of female monozygotic twins, all aged roughly 18 to 29 years. The RNA used for TCR libraries was isolated from peripheral blood mononuclear cells. The library was obtained by 5' RACE. Sequenced on an Illumina HiSeq 2000. A universal primer binding site was added through template switching, and the final cDNA carried a unique molecular identifier so that TCR cDNA molecules could be counted accurately. Specific primers in the conserved constant-segment region were used to synthesize first-strand cDNA for TCR alpha and beta chains. To control for contamination, every cDNA library was double barcoded, receiving both a SMART-Mk sample barcode and Illumina barcodes. TruSeq adapter sequences and Illumina sample barcodes were added in two successive PCR steps. The Illumina HiSeq platform was used with custom primers to sequence TCR alpha and beta cDNA libraries. As for the authors' bioinformatics: MiGEC processed the raw reads to extract unique molecular identifiers, while MiXCR was used to determine the CDR3 positions. For each individual, recombination models were inferred using an EM algorithm with the repgenHMM and IGoR tools. The analysis of shared clonotypes was done with the tcR package in R, with sharing normalized by the product of cloneset sizes. To study raw recombination free of thymic and clonal selection effects, out-of-frame nonproductive sequences were analyzed. In-frame beta chains were kept once TCRdb had trimmed the public reads at Q25 with fastp and called clones with MiXCR. Each CDR3 protein appears once, grouped with its most common genes and DNA. The V and J calls were determined by TCRdb, not by the authors. Counted in this sample were 700,000 or so distinct CDR3 sequences; less than 25% of them appeared once. The ten top clones hold 4.3% of the sample.

These data were likewise used in another study, on T cells expressing NK-cell markers. From that second study: About eight donors provided sorted CD3+CD56+NKG2C+, CD3+CD56+NKG2C- and CD3+CD56-NKG2C+ T-cell subsets, whose TCR beta-chain repertoires were profiled. Of the eight sequenced donors, seven were found to be HCMV-seropositive and one was found to be HCMV-seronegative. In several experiments an anti-gammadeltaTCR antibody was added to restrict sorting to alphabetaTCR-expressing T cells. In 6 or 7 donors, the dominant CD3+CD56+NKG2C+ clonotypes ranked among the top 10 CD8+ clonotypes, making up about 1.0-7.5% of CD8+ T cells. Those dominant clonotypes were again the most abundant among CD3+CD56-NKG2C+ cells in four donors, at about 25-65%. It remained unclear whether the expanded NKG2C-expressing T cell clones were specific for HCMV antigens. The eight sequenced donors were randomly selected healthy volunteers, three men and five women. To determine HCMV serostatus, a commercial ELISA kit was used to detect HCMV-specific IgG in serum. For about six donors, bulk peripheral blood T-cell repertoires were additionally sequenced from unsorted PBMC. MIGEC was used to demultiplex reads and group reads by UMI, and MiTCR was used to assemble and quantify clonotypes. Only TCR cDNA sequences supported by at least two reads were kept to exclude erroneous sequences. The tcR package was used for downstream repertoire analysis, and clonotypes were matched between fractions using CDR3 nucleotide sequence together with V segment. VDJmatch was used to annotate antigen specificity against VDJdb, with one amino acid substitution in CDR3 permitted.

This clonotype was obtained from a woman between 18 and 29 years old in good health. The chain is made from TRBV12-5 and TRBJ2-7; the D match is possibly TRBD1 or TRBD2, with 5 bases aligned in each. The sample taken for sequencing was PBMCs. The bases are TGTGCTAGTGGTTTGGTACTGGGGCTCGGGGCCTACGAGCAGTACTTC. Protein translation: CASGLVLGLGAYEQYF.